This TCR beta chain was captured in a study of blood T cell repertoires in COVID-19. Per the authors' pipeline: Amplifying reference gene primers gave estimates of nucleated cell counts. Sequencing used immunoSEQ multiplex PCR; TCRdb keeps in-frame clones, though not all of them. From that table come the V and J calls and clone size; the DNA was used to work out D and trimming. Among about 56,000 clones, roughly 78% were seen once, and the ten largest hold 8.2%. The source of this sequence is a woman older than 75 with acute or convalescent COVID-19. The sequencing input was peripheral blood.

CDR3 residues: CASSITPGASGRAVKNIQYF. In DNA, the CDR3 is TGTGCCAGTAGTATCACCCCGGGGGCTAGCGGGAGGGCCGTCAAAAACATTCAGTACTTC. The V gene is TRBV19, the J gene TRBJ2-4; 12 bases agree with TRBD2. Trimming cost V 3 bases and J 3 bases; bases outside gene matches: 15. CDR1 and CDR2 (germline): LNHDA, SQIVND (reference sequence). CDR3 length equals 20 residues.